This record covers a single TCR beta chain. Use of 60 Vbeta and 13 Jbeta primers characterized the PCR. Profiling relied on immunoSEQ multiplex PCR, and the TCRdb table lists in-frame clones only, not all of them. The table shows about 170,000 clones, with 70% to 80% occurring only once. These data come from a study of cytomegalovirus exposure and HLA in healthy donors. Germline CDR1 SEHNR, CDR2 FQNEAQ (reference sequence). The V end was cut by 5 bases, the J end by 6 bases, with 19 bases between. The CDR3 sequence is 15 residues long. V is TRBV7-9 and J is TRBJ1-2; D may be TRBD1 (6 bases). The sequence derives from a female donor in good health and CMV-seronegative. Sequenced sample: PBMCs. The CDR3, as DNA: TGTGCCAGCAGCCTGGACCTCCAGGGGCTTCATGGCTACACCTTC. Translation gives CASSLDLQGLHGYTF.